A selection of T cell receptor beta chains follows, all from one sample in a study of Ad26.COV2.S vaccination and SARS-CoV-2 variants. TCRdb's copy holds only in-frame clones and misses some; the assay was immunoSEQ multiplex PCR. The sample has around 350,000 clones, about 85% seen once. Here the sequenced sample was peripheral blood, taken in a trial of Ad26.COV2.S vaccine versus placebo. The receptor source for this set is a person between 18 and 59 years old who received the Ad26.COV2.S COVID-19 vaccine or a placebo. CDR3s include the opening cysteine and the closing phenylalanine or tryptophan. D genes are given only for firm matches. Some rows have no size entry. The others give once, few or many, or a class for an expanded clone.

TRBD1	NA	TRBV5-1	TRBJ2-1	CASSLWTGNEQFF	TGCGCCAGCAGCTTGTGGACAGGCAATGAGCAGTTCTTC
TRBD2	NA	TRBV5-5	TRBJ2-7	CASSPAGGGGVEQYF	TGTGCCAGCAGCCCCGCGGGGGGGGGCGGCGTGGAGCAGTACTTC
NA	NA	TRBV11-2	TRBJ1-1	CASSLTRGADTEAFF	TGTGCCAGCAGCTTAACCAGGGGCGCGGACACTGAAGCTTTCTTT
NA	NA	TRBV4-1	TRBJ1-5	CASSQEWTVSNQPQHF	TGCGCCAGCAGCCAAGAATGGACAGTTAGCAATCAGCCCCAGCATTTT
TRBD1	NA	TRBV29-1	TRBJ2-7	CSVAGTGLTPRYEQYF	TGCAGCGTTGCCGGGACAGGTCTCACTCCTAGGTACGAGCAGTACTTC
TRBD2	NA	TRBV7-9	TRBJ2-3	CAFRGGSDTQYF	TGTGCCTTTCGGGGGGGCTCGGATACGCAGTATTTT
TRBD1	NA	TRBV10-3	TRBJ2-6	CAISESKGGAAGANVLTF	TGTGCCATCAGTGAGTCGAAAGGGGGCGCTGCTGGGGCCAACGTCCTGACTTTC
NA	NA	TRBV23-1	TRBJ2-7	CASRCTRGPPFSYEQYF	TGCGCCAGCAGATGCACCAGGGGCCCACCCTTCTCCTACGAGCAGTACTTC
TRBD2	NA	TRBV5-4	TRBJ2-2	CASSPGTRITGELFF	TGTGCCAGCAGCCCCGGGACTAGAATCACCGGGGAGCTGTTTTTT
NA	NA	TRBV10-3	TRBJ2-2	CAISESYPPTGAGELFF	TGTGCCATCAGTGAGTCGTACCCCCCGACGGGGGCCGGGGAGCTGTTTTTT
NA	NA	TRBV7-6	TRBJ2-5	CASSLVGGETQYF	TGTGCCAGCAGCTTAGTAGGTGGGGAGACCCAGTACTTC
NA	NA	TRBV4-1	TRBJ1-3	CASSQAGGNTIYF	TGCGCCAGCAGCCAGGCGGGAGGAAACACCATATATTTT
NA	NA	TRBV5-5	TRBJ2-7	CASSLVEAGIEQYF	TGTGCCAGCAGCTTGGTGGAGGCCGGGATCGAGCAGTACTTC
NA	NA	TRBV14	TRBJ2-1	CASSQLGTGLTFF	TGTGCCAGCAGCCAACTAGGTACTGGTCTGACGTTCTTC
NA	NA	TRBV28	TRBJ1-4	CASSTGVRVGLMPEKLFF	TGTGCCAGCAGCACCGGGGTCAGGGTTGGATTGATGCCTGAAAAACTGTTTTTT
NA	NA	TRBV5-1	TRBJ2-7	CASSRWGLDEQYF	TGCGCCAGCAGCCGTTGGGGGCTGGACGAGCAGTACTTC
TRBD2	NA	TRBV4-1	TRBJ2-5	CASSPQFPSGETQYF	TGCGCCAGCAGCCCGCAGTTCCCTAGCGGGGAGACCCAGTACTTC
NA	NA	TRBV7-2	TRBJ2-2	CASSFSELVGELFF	TGTGCCAGCAGCTTTAGCGAGCTCGTCGGGGAGCTGTTTTTT
NA	few	TRBV5-4	TRBJ1-1	CASSLDLVRQTEAFF	TGTGCCAGCAGCTTGGATTTGGTCAGACAGACTGAAGCTTTCTTT
NA	NA	TRBV10-3	TRBJ1-1	CAIQGNTEAFF	TGTGCCATACAGGGGAACACTGAAGCTTTCTTT
TRBD1	NA	TRBV28	TRBJ2-7	CASSWVPGTGRSYEQYF	TGTGCCAGCAGTTGGGTCCCTGGGACAGGGAGGTCCTACGAGCAGTACTTC
NA	NA	TRBV12-3/TRBV12-4	TRBJ1-2	CASSPQRDYGYTF	TGTGCCAGCAGTCCTCAGAGGGACTATGGCTACACCTTC
NA	few	TRBV20-1	TRBJ2-7	CSALSYEQYF	TGCAGTGCATTAAGCTACGAGCAGTACTTC
NA	NA	TRBV2	TRBJ1-3	CASSVGGSGNTIYF	TGTGCCAGCAGTGTTGGTGGTTCTGGAAACACCATATATTTT
NA	NA	TRBV7-9	TRBJ2-7	CASSQGIYEQYF	TGTGCCAGCAGCCAAGGTATCTACGAGCAGTACTTC
TRBD1	NA	TRBV7-9	TRBJ2-5	CASSPPGQAQQTQYF	TGTGCCAGCAGCCCTCCGGGACAGGCCCAGCAGACCCAGTACTTC
NA	NA	TRBV18	TRBJ2-7	CASSPPDYEQYF	TGTGCCAGCTCACCTCCGGACTACGAGCAGTACTTC
TRBD1	once	TRBV18	TRBJ1-2	CASSPDREAIYGYTF	TGTGCCAGCTCACCCGACAGGGAGGCAATCTATGGCTACACCTTC
NA	NA	TRBV7-2	TRBJ2-6	CASSPRGGFGSGANVLTF	TGTGCCAGCAGCCCCCGTGGAGGTTTCGGCTCCGGGGCCAACGTCCTGACTTTC
TRBD2	NA	TRBV6-6	TRBJ2-1	CASSLSGTNNEQFF	TGTGCCAGCAGTCTGTCCGGGACTAACAATGAGCAGTTCTTC
NA	NA	TRBV2	TRBJ2-5	CASSEAWGRGETQYF	TGTGCCAGCAGTGAAGCTTGGGGCAGGGGAGAGACCCAGTACTTC
NA	NA	TRBV7-9	TRBJ2-2	CASSSPKTGELFF	TGTGCCAGCAGCTCTCCCAAGACCGGGGAGCTGTTTTTT
NA	NA	TRBV5-1	TRBJ2-7	CASRETGGINEQYF	TGCGCCAGCAGGGAGACAGGCGGAATCAACGAGCAGTACTTC
NA	NA	TRBV4-3	TRBJ2-5	CASSRITKETQYF	TGCGCCAGCAGCCGGATTACAAAAGAGACCCAGTACTTC
NA	NA	TRBV9	TRBJ2-5	CASSVWGDFSGETQYF	TGTGCCAGCAGCGTGTGGGGGGACTTCAGCGGGGAGACCCAGTACTTC
NA	few	TRBV2	TRBJ2-7	CASQKEGLSSYEQYF	TGTGCCAGCCAGAAGGAGGGGCTGAGCTCCTACGAGCAGTACTTC
NA	NA	TRBV9	TRBJ2-5	CASSVEESHFPETQYF	TGTGCCAGCAGCGTAGAGGAATCTCACTTCCCGGAGACCCAGTACTTC
NA	NA	TRBV19	TRBJ2-3	CASSIDSGTARGVDF	TGTGCCAGTAGTATAGATTCCGGGACGGCAAGGGGTGTAGATTTT
TRBD1	NA	TRBV27	TRBJ2-3	CASSLDRDDTDTQYF	TGTGCCAGCAGTTTAGACAGGGACGACACAGATACGCAGTATTTT
TRBD2	NA	TRBV24-1	TRBJ2-7	CATRARREGQYF	TGTGCCACCAGGGCTCGGCGGGAGGGACAGTACTTC
TRBD1	once	TRBV28	TRBJ2-2	CASRAQGVNTGELFF	TGTGCCAGCAGGGCCCAGGGGGTGAACACCGGGGAGCTGTTTTTT
TRBD1	once	TRBV3-1/TRBV3-2	TRBJ1-5	CASSQGQGNNQPQHF	TGTGCCAGCAGCCAGGGACAGGGGAACAATCAGCCCCAGCATTTT
NA	NA	TRBV18	TRBJ2-1	CASSPSRLARGYNEQFF	TGTGCCAGCTCACCATCCCGTCTAGCGCGAGGCTACAATGAGCAGTTCTTC
TRBD1	few	TRBV9	TRBJ1-1	CASSVQGDSTEAFF	TGTGCCAGCAGCGTACAGGGGGACAGCACTGAAGCTTTCTTT
TRBD1	few	TRBV7-9	TRBJ2-1	CASSLGDRGLGSSYNEQFF	TGTGCCAGCAGCTTAGGGGACAGGGGGCTGGGGAGCTCCTACAATGAGCAGTTCTTC
TRBD2	NA	TRBV7-8	TRBJ2-5	CASSLRAGPFQETQYF	TGTGCCAGCAGCTTAAGAGCGGGACCCTTCCAAGAGACCCAGTACTTC
TRBD1	once	TRBV11-2	TRBJ1-1	CASSSGQGAMNTEAFF	TGTGCCAGCAGCTCCGGACAGGGAGCCATGAACACTGAAGCTTTCTTT
NA	NA	TRBV2	TRBJ1-1	CASSGQWNTEAFF	TGTGCCAGCAGTGGACAGTGGAACACTGAAGCTTTCTTT
TRBD1	NA	TRBV7-2	TRBJ2-5	CASSLTGAQETQYF	TGTGCCAGCAGCTTAACAGGGGCCCAAGAGACCCAGTACTTC
TRBD1	NA	TRBV2	TRBJ1-5	CASSATGEVQPQHF	TGTGCCAGCAGTGCGACAGGGGAGGTTCAGCCCCAGCATTTT
NA	NA	TRBV24-1	TRBJ2-1	CATSDLNGGPPGRNEQFF	TGTGCCACCAGTGATTTGAATGGGGGGCCCCCCGGTCGAAATGAGCAGTTCTTC
TRBD2	NA	TRBV6-5	TRBJ2-7	CASSYAGGSYEQYF	TGTGCCAGCAGTTACGCGGGAGGGTCCTACGAGCAGTACTTC
NA	NA	TRBV19	TRBJ2-2	CASSLQGLPGELFF	TGTGCCAGTAGTTTGCAGGGTTTACCCGGGGAGCTGTTTTTT
NA	few	TRBV7-9	TRBJ1-1	CASSFLPDAEAFF	TGTGCCAGCAGCTTCCTTCCAGATGCTGAAGCTTTCTTT
TRBD1	NA	TRBV9	TRBJ2-2	CASSPTGTGNTGELFF	TGTGCCAGCAGCCCCACTGGGACAGGTAACACCGGGGAGCTGTTTTTT
TRBD1	few	TRBV5-1	TRBJ2-1	CASSPGTGAPNEQFF	TGCGCCAGCAGCCCCGGGACAGGGGCCCCTAATGAGCAGTTCTTC
NA	NA	TRBV5-6	TRBJ1-1	CASSNNRWNTEAFF	TGTGCCAGCAGCAATAATAGGTGGAACACTGAAGCTTTCTTT